This T cell receptor beta chain came from a study of identical twins. As for this clonotype: Its target is unknown.

Germline V lookup: CDR1 SGHKS, CDR2 YYEKEE (reference sequence). The CDR3 extends over 15 amino acids. Trimming took off 0 bases at V and 5 bases at J, with 15 bases between the two ends. TCRdb itself ran the 5' RACE reads through MiXCR, one entry per CDR3 protein. The sample shows approximately 630,000 distinct CDR3 sequences, just over 7% of them seen only once. Study results and limitations: Twin pairs' shared out-of-frame alpha sequences were enriched in low generation probability. The more abundant beta clonotypes in cord blood had fewer insertions, and memory repertoires did not show this.

The sample was also linked to a second study, of yellow fever vaccine responses in identical twins.

This chain joins TRBV5-5 and TRBJ2-7, with D possibly being TRBD1 (5 bases). Material for sequencing was PBMCs. The sequence came from a woman between 18 and 30 years old in good health. The chain's CDR3 is CASSLVGRDRDEQYF. The CDR3 coding sequence is TGTGCCAGCAGCTTGGTTGGCAGGGATCGGGACGAGCAGTACTTC.